The 7 T cell receptor beta chains in this list originate from one sample, sequenced in a study of cytomegalovirus exposure and HLA in healthy donors. The repertoire was sequenced with immunoSEQ multiplex PCR; TCRdb's copy has only in-frame clones and lacks some. The sample holds around 350,000 clones; 86% are singletons and the top ten take roughly 0.8%. Sequenced sample: PBMCs. These receptors were obtained from a young woman in good health and CMV-seronegative.

The chain has TRBV6-5 and TRBJ1-2; D gene unclear. The CDR3 has 15 residues. V lost 2 bases to trimming and J lost 0 bases, with 10 bases between them. Germline CDR1 is MNHEY and CDR2 is SVGAGI. The CDR3 DNA follows: TGTGCCAGCAGTTACGGGAGGAGAACTAACTATGGCTACACCTTC. Amino acids: CASSYGRRTNYGYTF.

This clone has just one count. The chain links TRBV4-1 to TRBJ2-6, with 9 nucleotides matching TRBD2. Unmatched junction bases numbered 3, after V lost 2 bases and J lost 1 base. The CDR3 covers 17 residues. CDR1 and CDR2 (germline): MGHRA, YSYEKL. The CDR3 is CASSQPAGGSGANVLTF. The CDR3 DNA follows: TGCGCCAGCAGCCAACCCGCGGGGGGGTCTGGGGCCAACGTCCTGACTTTC.

In DNA form, the CDR3 reads TGCGCCAGCAGCCAAGTTCACCGGGGGGGCGGGTCCTACAATGAGCAGTTCTTC. The encoded protein is CASSQVHRGGGSYNEQFF. This chain joins TRBV4-1 and TRBJ2-1; TRBD2 matches at 8 bases. V shed 1 base and J 1 base; nucleotides not matched to a gene: 9. CDR1 is MGHRA, CDR2 YSYEKL, per germline. The CDR3 has 18 amino acids.

The CDR3 region has the DNA TGTGCCAGTAGTATCGGGCAGGGGGCTTTAGAGACCCAGTACTTC. It specifies CASSIGQGALETQYF. The J gene is TRBJ2-5, the V gene TRBV19, with 8 bases matching TRBD1. The CDR3 has 15 residues. CDR1 LNHDA and CDR2 SQIVND come from the germline V gene (reference sequence). Trimming at V came to 3 bases and at J to 4 bases, leaving 7 bases not matched to a gene.

Here the CDR3 reads CASSIGRGANSPLHF. The CDR3 DNA reads TGTGCCAGTAGTATAGGTCGGGGGGCGAATTCACCCCTCCACTTT. The chain joins TRBV19 to TRBJ1-6; the D gene is possibly TRBD1 (6 bases). Trimming left V 1 base short and J 7 bases short, with 11 bases between. The CDR3 extends over 15 amino acids. CDR1 and CDR2 from the germline V gene are LNHDA and SQIVND (reference sequence).

The genes are TRBV11-2 and TRBJ1-2, with D unclear. The CDR3 is 13 residues long. With 5 bases removed from V and 5 bases from J, the gap between germline ends came to 12 bases. The V gene's germline CDR1 is SGHAT and CDR2 FQNNGV. The CDR3 region is CASSPRGFYGYTF. CDR3 nucleotide sequence: TGTGCCAGCAGCCCCCGGGGTTTTTATGGCTACACCTTC.

The V gene is TRBV7-9, the J gene TRBJ2-1; D unresolved. V was cut by 1 base and J by 0 bases, with 10 bases left in between. CDR3 length: 16 residues. Germline CDR1 and CDR2: SEHNR and FQNEAQ (reference sequence). In DNA, the CDR3 is TGTGCCAGCAGCTTAGTAGGCGGAAGCTCCTACAATGAGCAGTTCTTC. Its translation is CASSLVGGSSYNEQFF.